Here is one TCR beta chain with its context. The table came from immunoSEQ multiplex PCR; TCRdb's copy has only in-frame clones and leaves some out. The repertoire holds around 100,000 clones, roughly nine tenths seen once, with 5% in the top ten. These data belong to a study of T cell responses to AZD1222 COVID-19 vaccine. The source of this sequence is an adult in good health. The material was peripheral blood, obtained on day 0 of AZD1222 vaccination.

CDR3 nucleotides: TGTGCCAGCAACGAAATGCCCTATAATTCACCCCTCCACTTT. Residues: CASNEMPYNSPLHF. This chain uses TRBV28 with TRBJ1-6; D not resolved. Germline V gene lookup returns CDR1 MDHEN and CDR2 SYDVKM. This CDR3 contains 14 residues. Trimming cost V 7 bases and J 2 bases, with 9 bases left between them.